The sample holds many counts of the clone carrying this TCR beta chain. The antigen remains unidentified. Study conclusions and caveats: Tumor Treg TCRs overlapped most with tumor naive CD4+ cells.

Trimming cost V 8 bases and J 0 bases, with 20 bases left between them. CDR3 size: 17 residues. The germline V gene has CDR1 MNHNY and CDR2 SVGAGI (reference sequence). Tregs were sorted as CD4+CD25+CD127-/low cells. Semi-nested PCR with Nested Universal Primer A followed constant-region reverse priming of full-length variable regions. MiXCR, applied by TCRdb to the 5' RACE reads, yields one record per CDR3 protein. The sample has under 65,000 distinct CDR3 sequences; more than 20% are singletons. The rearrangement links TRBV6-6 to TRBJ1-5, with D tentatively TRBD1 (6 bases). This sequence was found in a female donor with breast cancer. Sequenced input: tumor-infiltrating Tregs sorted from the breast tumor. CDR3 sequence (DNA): TGTGCCAGCCAGCCCCGGGACACACAAGTTAGCAATCAGCCCCAGCATTTT. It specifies CASQPRDTQVSNQPQHF.